This T cell receptor (beta chain) is from a study of T cells in Graves' hyperthyroidism and ophthalmopathy. Regarding the study as a whole: Ophthalmopathy onset followed model prediction by a median approximately 6.2 months.

This clonotype has more than one count but fewer than ten. Antigen unknown. The junction does not match germline at one end; this may be a read error. The CDR3 covers 12 residues. Germline values: CDR1 DFQATT, CDR2 SNEGSKA (reference sequence). RNA transcripts provided the source from which TCR beta CDR3 regions were amplified. In the first-round RT-PCR of the TCR CDR3, the HTBI primer set was used. TCRdb itself ran the multiplex PCR reads through MiXCR, one entry per CDR3 protein. The data hold 660,000 or so distinct CDR3 sequences, with roughly 20% observed a single time. This receptor was taken from a man aged 25 to 45 with Graves' ophthalmopathy. The J gene is TRBJ1-2, the V gene TRBV20-1, with TRBD1 matching over 10 bases. What was sequenced was blood. The CDR3 DNA follows: TGCAGTGCCAGAGACAGGGGGCATGGCTACACCTTC. This sequence encodes CSARDRGHGYTF.